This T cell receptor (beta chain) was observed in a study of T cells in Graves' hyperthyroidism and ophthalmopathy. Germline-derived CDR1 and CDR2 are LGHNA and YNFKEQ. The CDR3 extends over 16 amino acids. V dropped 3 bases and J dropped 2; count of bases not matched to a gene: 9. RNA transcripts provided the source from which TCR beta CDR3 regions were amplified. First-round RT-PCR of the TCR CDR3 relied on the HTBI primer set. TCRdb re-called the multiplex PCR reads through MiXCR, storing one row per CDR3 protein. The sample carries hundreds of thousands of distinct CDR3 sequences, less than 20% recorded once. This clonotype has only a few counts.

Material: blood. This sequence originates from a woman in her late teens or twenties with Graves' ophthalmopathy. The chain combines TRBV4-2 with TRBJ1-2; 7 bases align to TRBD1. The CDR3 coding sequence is TGTGCCAGCAGCCAGACACCGGGACAGCTAAACTATGGCTACACCTTC. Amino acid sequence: CASSQTPGQLNYGYTF.